This T cell receptor beta chain was sequenced during a study of metastatic and nonmetastatic thyroid tumors. At the level of the study: Malignant thyroid and benign thyroid patients provided blood and tumor or nodule tissue whose repertoires were compared. Study-level points and caveats: It was reported that TCR beta diversity was significantly higher in malignant thyroid tumors than benign nodules, in blood and tumor.

No treatment of any kind had been given to any patient before thyroid surgery. Note on this clone: Its cognate antigen is unknown. The sample holds other DNA sequences that translate to the same CDR3.

TCRdb reprocessed the PCR reads using MiXCR. The sample records tens of thousands of clones, roughly 18% being singletons. The CDR3 consists of 14 residues. Per the germline V gene, CDR1 is SGHAT and CDR2 is FQNNGV. Trimming removed 1 base at V and 6 bases at J, with 13 bases between. The sample comprised adjacent normal tissue. This receptor was obtained from a male donor with papillary thyroid cancer or a benign thyroid nodule (not recorded which). Some clones in this sample may be carry-over from other donors' samples. This rearrangement joins TRBV11-2 to TRBJ2-7, with D perhaps being TRBD1 or TRBD2 (5 bases each). The CDR3 sequence is CASSLAGGSSEQYF. Here the CDR3 DNA reads TGTGCCAGCAGCTTAGCTGGGGGTTCTTCCGAGCAGTACTTC.